This passage covers 4 T cell receptor beta chains from one sample sequenced in a study of CD8 T cell repertoires and HIV-1 epitope variants. Sequenced by immunoSEQ multiplex PCR; TCRdb stores in-frame clones only, minus some. The data hold some 87,000 clones, with 70% to 75% observed a single time. The sample consisted of uncultured baseline CD8+ T cells from peripheral blood mononuclear cells (PBMCs). The receptors here all came from a male donor with HIV.

The V and J genes are TRBV28 and TRBJ2-6; D is ambiguous. V lost 7 bases, J lost 2 bases, and 6 bases lay in between. Per the germline V gene, CDR1 is MDHEN and CDR2 is SYDVKM. The CDR3 is made up of 13 amino acids. CDR3 loop: CASKYPGANVLTF. The CDR3 nucleotides are TGTGCCAGCAAATACCCTGGGGCCAACGTCCTGACTTTC.

CDR3 bases: TGTGCCAGCAGCTTAGCTCCTGTGCCGAGTGAAGCTTTCTTT. This sequence encodes CASSLAPVPSEAFF. The rearrangement joins TRBV7-3 to TRBJ1-1; no firm D call. This CDR3 spans 14 amino acids. Looked up from germline, CDR1 is SGHTA and CDR2 is FQGTGA. Trimming took 2 bases from V and 7 from J, leaving 14 bases between them.

The J gene is TRBJ2-5, the V gene TRBV7-3, with D perhaps matching TRBD1 (6 bases). V dropped 4 bases and J dropped 2 bases, with 11 bases sitting between them. The CDR3 covers 14 residues. The germline V gene encodes CDR1 SGHTA and CDR2 FQGTGA. The CDR3 region is CASSSLGGQETQYF. Written as DNA, the CDR3 is TGTGCCAGCAGCTCCCTAGGGGGACAAGAGACCCAGTACTTC.

This chain joins TRBV28 and TRBJ1-2; 7 bases agree with TRBD1. Germline assignment: CDR1 MDHEN and CDR2 SYDVKM. The CDR3 consists of 14 residues. Unmatched junction bases numbered 2, after V lost 2 bases and J lost 2 bases. The CDR3 region is CASSLGGQNYGYTF. As DNA, the CDR3 is TGTGCCAGCAGTTTAGGGGGACAGAACTATGGCTACACCTTC.